This T cell receptor beta chain appears in the sequencing data of a study of chemoradiotherapy in HPV16-positive cancers. At the level of the study: Candidate HPV-specific clones and shared TCR motifs came from two HPV16-positive patients. Findings and caveats of the study: The functional HPV-specific definition rests on just a couple of HPV16-positive patients. Non-HPV-specific T cells did not expand in tumors during treatment, whereas candidate HPV-specific clones and E7-related motifs did.

Germline CDR1 reads SGHNT; CDR2 reads YENEEA. This CDR3 region has 13 residues. V dropped 3 bases and J dropped 1 base, with 6 bases sitting between them. Measured with immunoSEQ multiplex PCR; TCRdb has only the in-frame clones, and not every one. The table lists 5,000 to 7,000 clones, under 85% of them singletons. Turning to this clone: Its antigen remains unknown.

The sequence derives from a human donor with HPV-associated anogenital cancer. Sequences were derived from tumor tissue, sampled from a patient who underwent chemoradiotherapy. The chain recombines TRBV11-3 with TRBJ1-1; tentative D call: TRBD1 (5 bases). The CDR3 nucleotides read TGTGCCAGCAGCTTTACAGGGAACACTGAAGCTTTCTTT. Translation: CASSFTGNTEAFF.